The source of this T cell receptor beta chain is a study of post-analysis software for immune sequencing data. Whole-study results and caveats: Included in a set of a few TRBV segments more frequent in patients than controls were TRBV5-6, TRBV5-1 and TRBV20-1.

Built from TCR beta cDNA, the libraries had unique molecular identifiers in them. From the PCR reads, TCRdb called clonotypes with MiXCR, one entry per CDR3 protein. The sample holds about 460,000 distinct CDR3 sequences, roughly 46% seen once. Worth noting for this clonotype: Its antigen is not known.

Germline V CDR1 and CDR2: MNHNS, SASEGT. The CDR3 contains 17 residues. After removal of 6 bases from V and 5 bases from J, the junction contained 18 bases not matched to a gene. The source is a girl between 5 and 17 years old with multiple sclerosis. This chain connects TRBV6-1 to TRBJ1-1; 7 nucleotides match TRBD1. Sequencing was performed on blood. The CDR3 DNA reads TGTGCCAGCAGCCCCCGGGAGGGGGCCCCGCTTTTGACTGAAGCTTTCTTT. Its translation is CASSPREGAPLLTEAFF.